These 2 T cell receptor beta chains came from one sample sequenced in a study of early T cells in non-severe SARS-CoV-2 infection. TCRdb itself ran the 5' RACE reads through MiXCR, one entry per CDR3 protein. Of over 90,000 distinct CDR3 sequences listed, 9.5% to 15% are singletons. Here the sequenced sample was whole blood, taken at baseline. The receptors originated from an adult who was a healthcare worker with PCR-confirmed SARS-CoV-2 infection or an uninfected control (not recorded which).

This clonotype has a count of ten or more. The chain couples TRBV7-3 to TRBJ2-7; the D gene could be TRBD1 or TRBD2 (5 bases each). This CDR3 contains 14 residues. Germline CDR1 is SGHTA and CDR2 is FQGTGA. The V gene lost 0 bases and the J gene lost 5 bases, with 11 bases spanning the gap. The CDR3 DNA is TGTGCCAGCAGCTTAACGGGACCCCCGAACGAGCAGTACTTC. This translates into CASSLTGPPNEQYF.

There are many counts of this clonotype. This rearrangement joins TRBV29-1 to TRBJ2-2, with D uncertain. Germline V gene lookup returns CDR1 SQVTM and CDR2 ANQGSEA. The CDR3 covers 11 residues. Trimming cost V 8 bases and J 6 bases, with 10 bases left between them. CDR3 region: CSIRDAGELFF. DNA of the CDR3: TGCAGCATAAGAGACGCCGGGGAGCTGTTTTTT.